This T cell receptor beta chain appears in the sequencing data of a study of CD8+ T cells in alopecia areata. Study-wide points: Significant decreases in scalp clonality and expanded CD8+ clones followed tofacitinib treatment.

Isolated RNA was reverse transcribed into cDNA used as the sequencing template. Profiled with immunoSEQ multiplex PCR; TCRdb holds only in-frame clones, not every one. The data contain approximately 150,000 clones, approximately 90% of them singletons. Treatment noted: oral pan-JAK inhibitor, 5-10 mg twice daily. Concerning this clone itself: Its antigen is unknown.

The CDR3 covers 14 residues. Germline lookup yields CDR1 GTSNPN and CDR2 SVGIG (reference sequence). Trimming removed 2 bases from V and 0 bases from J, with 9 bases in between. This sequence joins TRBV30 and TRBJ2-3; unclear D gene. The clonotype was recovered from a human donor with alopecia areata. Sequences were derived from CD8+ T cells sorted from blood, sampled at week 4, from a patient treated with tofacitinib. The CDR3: CAWSNLGSTDTQYF. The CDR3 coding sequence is TGTGCCTGGAGTAATTTGGGGAGCACAGATACGCAGTATTTT.